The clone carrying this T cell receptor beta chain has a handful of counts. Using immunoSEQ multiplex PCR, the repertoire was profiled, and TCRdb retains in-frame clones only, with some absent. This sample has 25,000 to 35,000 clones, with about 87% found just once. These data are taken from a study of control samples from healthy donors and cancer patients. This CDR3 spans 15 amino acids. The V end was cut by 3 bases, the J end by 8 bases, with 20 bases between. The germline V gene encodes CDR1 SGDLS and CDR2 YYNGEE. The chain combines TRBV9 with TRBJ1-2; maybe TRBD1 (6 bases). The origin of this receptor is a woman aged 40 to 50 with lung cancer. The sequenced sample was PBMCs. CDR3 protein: CASSAPPQGMKGYTF. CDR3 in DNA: TGTGCCAGCAGCGCCCCCCCACAGGGAATGAAAGGCTACACCTTC. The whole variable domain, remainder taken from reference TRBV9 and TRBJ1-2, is DSGVTQTPKHLITATGQRVTLRCSPRSGDLSVYWYQQSLDQGLQFLIQYYNGEERAKGNILERFSAQQFPDLHSELNLSSLELGDSALYFCASSAPPQGMKGYTFGSGTRLTVV.